The rows below give T cell receptor beta chains drawn from one sample of a study of blood T cell repertoires in COVID-19. Clones were read by immunoSEQ multiplex PCR, and TCRdb kept only the in-frame ones, dropping some. Of 300,000 or so clones listed, roughly 87% are singletons. The sequenced sample was peripheral blood. The receptors were gathered from a man aged 50 or older with active or convalescent COVID-19. Each CDR3 is given with its conserved first and last residue. D genes are given only for firm matches. For some rows the clone size is stated as once, few or many, or as a class when expanded; others skip it.

J gene	clone size	D gene	CDR3 length	V gene	CDR3 protein	CDR3 DNA
TRBJ1-4	-	-	14	TRBV29-1	CSVETGQGGEKLFF	TGCAGCGTTGAAACCGGGCAGGGAGGAGAAAAACTGTTTTTT
TRBJ2-3	-	-	14	TRBV11-1	CASRWENPTDTQYF	TGTGCCAGCAGGTGGGAGAACCCCACAGATACGCAGTATTTT
TRBJ2-1	-	TRBD1	14	TRBV5-4	CASSPRDRNNEQFF	TGTGCCAGCAGCCCCCGGGACAGAAACAATGAGCAGTTCTTC
TRBJ1-5	-	-	14	TRBV12-2	CASRADRGGQPQHF	TGTGCAAGTCGCGCCGACAGGGGGGGGCAGCCCCAGCATTTT
TRBJ2-1	-	TRBD1	15	TRBV9	CASSVEGQGADEQFF	TGTGCCAGCAGCGTAGAGGGGCAGGGGGCCGATGAGCAGTTCTTC
TRBJ1-2	-	TRBD1	14	TRBV28	CASSLGTGDYGYTF	TGTGCCAGCAGTCTCGGGACAGGTGACTATGGCTACACCTTC
TRBJ1-4	-	-	13	TRBV2	CASSVSPSEKLFF	TGTGCCAGCAGTGTTTCCCCGAGTGAAAAACTGTTTTTT
TRBJ2-7	-	TRBD1	15	TRBV9	CASSVDGTGSYEQYF	TGTGCCAGCAGCGTAGACGGGACAGGGAGCTACGAGCAGTACTTC
TRBJ2-7	-	-	17	TRBV7-6	CASSSLSGEGRSYEQYF	TGTGCCAGCAGCTCCTTATCGGGGGAAGGCCGCTCCTACGAGCAGTACTTC
TRBJ2-1	once	TRBD1	15	TRBV27	CASSTGQPGNNEQFF	TGTGCCAGCAGTACGGGACAGCCCGGGAATAATGAGCAGTTCTTC
TRBJ2-1	-	-	13	TRBV12-5	CASGLGAGNEQFF	TGTGCTAGTGGTTTGGGCGCAGGCAATGAGCAGTTCTTC
TRBJ2-1	-	TRBD1	15	TRBV11-2	CASSLRRGPYNEQFF	TGTGCCAGCAGCTTAAGAAGGGGGCCATACAATGAGCAGTTCTTC
TRBJ1-4	-	TRBD1	15	TRBV5-1	CASSLVGQRGEKLFF	TGCGCCAGCAGCTTGGTGGGACAGAGGGGTGAAAAACTGTTTTTT
TRBJ1-6	-	TRBD1	16	TRBV7-6	CASSSEGRGNNSPLHF	TGTGCCAGCAGCTCTGAGGGCAGGGGGAATAATTCACCCCTCCACTTT
TRBJ2-1	once	-	13	TRBV7-2	CASSTRGGNEQFF	TGTGCCAGCAGCACCCGAGGGGGCAATGAGCAGTTCTTC
TRBJ1-5	-	-	14	TRBV25-1	CASSEYGGSQPQHF	TGTGCCAGCAGTGAATACGGAGGGAGTCAGCCCCAGCATTTT
TRBJ2-7	once	TRBD2	13	TRBV15	CATRSSGTYEQYF	TGTGCCACCAGGTCTAGCGGTACCTACGAGCAGTACTTC
TRBJ1-2	-	TRBD1	16	TRBV6-2/TRBV6-3	CASSYPQGAPDYGYTF	TGTGCCAGCAGTTACCCGCAGGGGGCGCCCGACTATGGCTACACCTTC
TRBJ1-2	-	-	13	TRBV14	CASSPHSLGGYTF	TGTGCCAGCAGCCCTCATTCCCTGGGCGGCTACACCTTC
TRBJ1-5	-	TRBD1	15	TRBV19	CASTLGQGERVTQHF	TGTGCCAGTACCTTGGGCCAGGGGGAAAGGGTGACCCAGCATTTT
TRBJ1-5	-	TRBD1	17	TRBV7-9	CASSPGQGGYSNQPQHF	TGTGCCAGCAGCCCTGGACAGGGGGGGTATAGCAATCAGCCCCAGCATTTT
TRBJ1-5	-	-	15	TRBV28	CASSPLGQGTQPQHF	TGTGCCAGCAGTCCCTTAGGGCAGGGAACTCAGCCCCAGCATTTT
TRBJ1-2	-	-	12	TRBV4-3	CASSQDRRVYTF	TGCGCCAGCAGCCAAGATCGGCGGGTCTACACCTTC
TRBJ2-1	-	-	15	TRBV27	CASGKTGHTYNEQFF	TGTGCCAGCGGCAAGACAGGTCACACCTACAATGAGCAGTTCTTC
TRBJ1-6	-	-	13	TRBV7-2	CASSSQERVTLHF	TGTGCCAGCAGCTCACAGGAACGAGTCACCCTCCACTTT
TRBJ2-6	-	TRBD1	18	TRBV24-1	CATSDPPGQLSGANVLTF	TGTGCCACCAGTGATCCACCGGGACAGCTCTCTGGGGCCAACGTCCTGACTTTC
TRBJ1-2	-	-	14	TRBV5-4	CASSDTPGSGGYTF	TGTGCCAGCAGCGATACCCCAGGGTCGGGTGGCTACACCTTC
TRBJ2-3	once	-	13	TRBV24-1	CATSDPVTDTQYF	TGTGCCACCAGTGATCCGGTCACAGATACGCAGTATTTT
TRBJ1-1	-	-	12	TRBV28	CASYDRNAEAFF	TGTGCCAGTTATGACAGGAACGCTGAAGCTTTCTTT
TRBJ2-7	-	-	16	TRBV11-2	CASSLPMARPAYEQYF	TGTGCCAGCAGCCTCCCGATGGCCAGGCCAGCCTACGAGCAGTACTTC
TRBJ1-1	many	TRBD1	13	TRBV2	CASSVDRATEAFF	TGTGCCAGCAGTGTGGACAGGGCCACTGAAGCTTTCTTT
TRBJ1-4	many	TRBD1	15	TRBV11-2	CASSPLGGWGEKLFF	TGTGCCAGCAGCCCACTAGGGGGCTGGGGTGAAAAACTGTTTTTT
TRBJ1-1	-	-	11	TRBV7-9	CASRDSSEAFF	TGTGCCAGCAGGGACTCGAGCGAGGCTTTCTTT
TRBJ1-4	-	-	15	TRBV5-1	CASSPGGVTNEKLFF	TGCGCCAGCAGCCCCGGAGGGGTCACTAATGAAAAACTGTTTTTT
TRBJ2-4	-	TRBD1	13	TRBV28	CASKGQGANIQYF	TGTGCCAGCAAGGGACAGGGGGCAAACATTCAGTACTTC
TRBJ2-1	-	TRBD2	19	TRBV28	CASRKTKGLAGGPYNEQFF	TGTGCCAGCAGAAAAACGAAGGGACTAGCGGGAGGGCCCTACAATGAGCAGTTCTTC
TRBJ2-7	-	TRBD2	16	TRBV6-2/TRBV6-3	CASSPTTGTSRHEQYF	TGTGCCAGCAGTCCGACCACCGGGACTAGCAGGCACGAGCAGTACTTC
TRBJ2-3	-	TRBD2	17	TRBV18	CASPVMVAGGFTDTQYF	TGTGCCAGCCCCGTGATGGTAGCGGGGGGGTTCACAGATACGCAGTATTTT
TRBJ1-3	-	-	15	TRBV5-5	CASDEAPSSGNTIYF	TGTGCCAGCGACGAGGCCCCGAGCTCTGGAAACACCATATATTTT
TRBJ2-5	-	-	14	TRBV30	CACSVIPVQETQYF	TGTGCCTGCTCGGTCATACCGGTGCAAGAGACCCAGTACTTC
TRBJ2-5	-	-	14	TRBV18	CASSPNRVQETQYF	TGTGCCAGCTCACCAAACAGGGTCCAAGAGACCCAGTACTTC
TRBJ2-7	-	TRBD1	14	TRBV19	CASSAGTGGYEQYF	TGTGCCAGTAGCGCCGGGACAGGGGGCTACGAGCAGTACTTC
TRBJ2-1	-	-	14	TRBV29-1	CSVEGSYNDNEQFF	TGCAGCGTTGAAGGGTCATACAACGACAATGAGCAGTTCTTC
TRBJ1-2	-	-	11	TRBV27	CASRQGGGYTF	TGTGCCAGCAGGCAAGGCGGAGGCTACACCTTC
TRBJ1-6	-	-	13	TRBV6-5	CASSPLPQSPLHF	TGTGCCAGCAGCCCGCTCCCCCAGTCACCCCTCCACTTT
TRBJ1-1	-	-	16	TRBV29-1	CSVVRLGRGLGTEAFF	TGCAGCGTTGTGCGTCTAGGTCGGGGTTTGGGGACTGAAGCTTTCTTT
TRBJ2-4	-	-	16	TRBV11-2	CASSLGGGGTKNIQYF	TGTGCCAGCAGCTTAGGAGGTGGCGGGACCAAAAACATTCAGTACTTC
TRBJ1-4	-	-	16	TRBV9	CASSVSSGHFFEKLFF	TGTGCCAGCAGCGTATCTTCGGGACACTTCTTTGAAAAACTGTTTTTT
TRBJ1-1	-	-	14	TRBV4-3	CASSPWEQNTEAFF	TGCGCCAGCAGCCCATGGGAGCAAAACACTGAAGCTTTCTTT
TRBJ2-3	once	TRBD2	14	TRBV5-6	CASGYGLEIDTQYF	TGTGCCAGCGGGTATGGACTAGAGATAGATACGCAGTATTTT
TRBJ2-7	-	-	11	TRBV30	CAWTGSYEQYF	TGTGCCTGGACAGGCTCCTACGAGCAGTACTTC
TRBJ1-2	-	TRBD1	13	TRBV28	CASSSQGVDGYTF	TGTGCCAGCAGTTCCCAGGGGGTGGATGGCTACACCTTC
TRBJ1-1	once	TRBD1	14	TRBV7-2	CASSPQGLGTEAFF	TGTGCCAGCAGCCCACAGGGGTTAGGGACTGAAGCTTTCTTT
TRBJ1-3	-	-	15	TRBV30	CAWSTYRETGNTIYF	TGTGCCTGGAGTACCTACAGGGAAACTGGAAACACCATATATTTT
TRBJ1-2	once	TRBD1	14	TRBV7-9	CASSFGQGAGGYTF	TGTGCCAGCAGCTTTGGACAGGGGGCCGGTGGCTACACCTTC